This TCR beta chain was observed in a study of cytomegalovirus exposure and HLA in healthy donors. About this clone itself: The antigen remains undetermined.

Donors came from a validation cohort of over a hundred subjects, distinct from the first 666-subject cohort. Findings of the study overall: Both high specificity and high sensitivity reportedly marked the classifier's diagnosis of cytomegalovirus status. Rarity held for most TCR sequences, but there were some public TCRs that occurred in many donors. A list of around 150 TCR beta chains associated with cytomegalovirus was given.

Using immunoSEQ multiplex PCR, the repertoire was profiled, and TCRdb retains in-frame clones only, with some absent. The data hold 35,000 to 50,000 clones, with 80% to 95% observed a single time. This CDR3 is built from 13 residues. Trimming took off 5 bases at V and 8 bases at J, with 14 bases between the two ends. Germline V lookup: CDR1 SGHDT, CDR2 YYEEEE. The sample taken for sequencing was PBMCs. This clonotype originated in a man aged 18 to 29 in good health and CMV-seronegative. The chain links TRBV5-6 to TRBJ1-3; the D is unclear. CDR3 DNA: TGTGCCAGCAGGCCCATCGGAGACGACACCATATATTTT. Protein product: CASRPIGDDTIYF.